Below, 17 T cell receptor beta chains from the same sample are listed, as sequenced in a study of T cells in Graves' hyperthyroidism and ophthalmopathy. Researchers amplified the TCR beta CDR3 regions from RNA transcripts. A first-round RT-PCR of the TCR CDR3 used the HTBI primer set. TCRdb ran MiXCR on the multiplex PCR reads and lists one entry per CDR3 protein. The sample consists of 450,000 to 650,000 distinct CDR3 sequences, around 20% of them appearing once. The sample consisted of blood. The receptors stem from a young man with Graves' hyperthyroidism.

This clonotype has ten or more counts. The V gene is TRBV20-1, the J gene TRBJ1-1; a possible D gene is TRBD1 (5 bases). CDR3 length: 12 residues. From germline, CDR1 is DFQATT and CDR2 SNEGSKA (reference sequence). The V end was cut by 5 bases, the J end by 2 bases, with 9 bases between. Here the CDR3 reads CSAQTANTEAFF. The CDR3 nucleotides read TGCAGTGCTCAGACAGCCAACACTGAAGCTTTCTTT.

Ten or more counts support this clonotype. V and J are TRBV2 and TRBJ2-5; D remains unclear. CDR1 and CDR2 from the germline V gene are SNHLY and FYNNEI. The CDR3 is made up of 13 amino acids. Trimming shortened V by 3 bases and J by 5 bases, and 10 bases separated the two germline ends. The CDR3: CASSDTDAETQYF. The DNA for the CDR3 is TGTGCCAGCAGTGACACGGATGCGGAGACCCAGTACTTC.

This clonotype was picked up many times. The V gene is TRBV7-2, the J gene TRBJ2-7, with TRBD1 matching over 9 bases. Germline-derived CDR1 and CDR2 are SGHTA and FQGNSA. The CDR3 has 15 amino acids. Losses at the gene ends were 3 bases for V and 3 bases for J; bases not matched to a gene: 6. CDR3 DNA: TGTGCCAGCAGCTTCCGACAGGGGGGGGGCTACGAGCAGTACTTC. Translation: CASSFRQGGGYEQYF.

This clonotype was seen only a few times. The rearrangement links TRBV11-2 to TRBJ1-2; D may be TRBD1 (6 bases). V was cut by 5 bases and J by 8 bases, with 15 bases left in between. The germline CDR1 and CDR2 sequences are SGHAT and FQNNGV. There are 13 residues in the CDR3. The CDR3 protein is CASSPGQYIGYTF. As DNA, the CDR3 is TGTGCCAGCAGCCCCGGACAGTATATAGGCTACACCTTC. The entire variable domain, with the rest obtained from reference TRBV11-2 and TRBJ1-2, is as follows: EAGVAQSPRYKIIEKRQSVAFWCNPISGHATLYWYQQILGQGPKLLIQFQNNGVVDDSQLPKDRFSAERLKGVDSTLKIQPAKLEDSAVYLCASSPGQYIGYTFGSGTRLTVV.

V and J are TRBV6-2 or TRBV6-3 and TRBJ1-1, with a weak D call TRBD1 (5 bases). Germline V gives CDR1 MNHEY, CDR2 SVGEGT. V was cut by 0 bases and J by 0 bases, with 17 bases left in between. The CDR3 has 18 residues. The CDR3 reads CASSYSRGVLGMNTEAFF. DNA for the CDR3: TGTGCCAGCAGTTACTCGAGAGGGGTCCTGGGAATGAACACTGAAGCTTTCTTT.

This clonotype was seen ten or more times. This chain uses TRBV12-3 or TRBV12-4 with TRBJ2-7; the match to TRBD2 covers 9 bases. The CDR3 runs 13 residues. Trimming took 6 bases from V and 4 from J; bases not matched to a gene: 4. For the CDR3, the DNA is TGTGCCAGCAGCGGGACTAGCCTGTACGAGCAGTACTTC. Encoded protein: CASSGTSLYEQYF.

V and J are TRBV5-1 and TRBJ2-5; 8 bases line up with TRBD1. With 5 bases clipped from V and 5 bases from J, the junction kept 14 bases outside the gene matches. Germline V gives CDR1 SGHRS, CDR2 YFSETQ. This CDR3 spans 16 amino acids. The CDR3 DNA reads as TGCGCCAGCAGGGATCCTAGGGCAGGGGGCTCCGAGACCCAGTACTTC. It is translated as CASRDPRAGGSETQYF. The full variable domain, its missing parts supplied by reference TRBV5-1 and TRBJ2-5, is KAGVTQTPRYLIKTRGQQVTLSCSPISGHRSVSWYQQTPGQGLQFLFEYFSETQRNKGNFPGRFSGRQFSNSRSEMNVSTLELGDSALYLCASRDPRAGGSETQYFGPGTRLLVL.

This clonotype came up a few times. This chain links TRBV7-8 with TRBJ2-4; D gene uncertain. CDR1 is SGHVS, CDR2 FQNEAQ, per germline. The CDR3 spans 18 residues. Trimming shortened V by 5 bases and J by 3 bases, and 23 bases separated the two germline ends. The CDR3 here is CASSPKVGGRQNKNIQYF. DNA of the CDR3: TGTGCCAGCAGCCCAAAGGTTGGTGGCAGGCAGAACAAAAACATTCAGTACTTC. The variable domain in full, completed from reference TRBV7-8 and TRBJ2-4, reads GAGVSQSPRYKVAKRGQDVALRCDPISGHVSLFWYQQALGQGPEFLTYFQNEAQLDKSGLPSDRFFAERPEGSVSTLKIQRTQQEDSAVYLCASSPKVGGRQNKNIQYFGAGTRLSVL.

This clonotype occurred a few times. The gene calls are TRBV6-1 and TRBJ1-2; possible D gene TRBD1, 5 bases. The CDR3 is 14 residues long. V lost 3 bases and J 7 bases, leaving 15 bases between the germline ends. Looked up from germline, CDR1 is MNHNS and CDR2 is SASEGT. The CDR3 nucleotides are TGTGCCAGCAGTGAGCTCGGGGCGTCTAGTGGCTACACCTTC. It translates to CASSELGASSGYTF.

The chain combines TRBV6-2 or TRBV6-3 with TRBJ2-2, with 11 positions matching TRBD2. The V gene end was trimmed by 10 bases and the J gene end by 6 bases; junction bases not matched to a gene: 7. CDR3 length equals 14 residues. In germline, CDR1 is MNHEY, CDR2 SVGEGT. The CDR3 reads CAIRGLAGAGELFF. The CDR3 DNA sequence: TGTGCCATCCGTGGACTAGCGGGTGCCGGGGAGCTGTTTTTT.

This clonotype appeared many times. CDR3 amino acids: CASSSSWAPGDGYTF. The CDR3 DNA reads as TGTGCCAGCAGTAGTTCATGGGCCCCAGGGGACGGCTACACCTTC. This chain joins TRBV28 and TRBJ1-2; tentative D call: TRBD1 (6 bases). Deletions cut 5 bases from V and 8 bases from J, with 21 bases between. The CDR3 contains 15 residues. Germline-derived CDR1 and CDR2 are MDHEN and SYDVKM.

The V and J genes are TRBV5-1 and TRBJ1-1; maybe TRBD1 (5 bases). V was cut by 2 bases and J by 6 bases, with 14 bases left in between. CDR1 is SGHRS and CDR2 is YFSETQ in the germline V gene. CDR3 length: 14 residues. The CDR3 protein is CASSFQGKSAEAFF. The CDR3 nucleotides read TGCGCCAGCAGCTTTCAGGGTAAATCGGCTGAAGCTTTCTTT.

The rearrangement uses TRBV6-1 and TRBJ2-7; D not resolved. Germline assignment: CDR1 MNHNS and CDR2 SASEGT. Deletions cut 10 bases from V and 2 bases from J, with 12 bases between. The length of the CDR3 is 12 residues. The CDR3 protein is CATHGSPYEQYF. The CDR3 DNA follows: TGTGCCACCCACGGCAGCCCCTACGAGCAGTACTTC.

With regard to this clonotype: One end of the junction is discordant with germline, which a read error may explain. CDR3 protein: CASITYEQYF. CDR3 coding DNA: TGCGCCAGCATAACCTACGAGCAGTACTTC. The gene calls are TRBV6-1 and TRBJ2-7; D unresolved. Per germline, CDR1 MNHNS and CDR2 SASEGT. This CDR3 has 10 amino acids.

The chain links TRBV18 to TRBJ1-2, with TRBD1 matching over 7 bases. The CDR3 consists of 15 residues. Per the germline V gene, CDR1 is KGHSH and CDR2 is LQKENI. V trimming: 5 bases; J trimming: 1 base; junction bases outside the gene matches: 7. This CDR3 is CASSSQGQLNYGYTF. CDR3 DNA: TGTGCCAGCTCATCCCAGGGACAGCTTAACTATGGCTACACCTTC.

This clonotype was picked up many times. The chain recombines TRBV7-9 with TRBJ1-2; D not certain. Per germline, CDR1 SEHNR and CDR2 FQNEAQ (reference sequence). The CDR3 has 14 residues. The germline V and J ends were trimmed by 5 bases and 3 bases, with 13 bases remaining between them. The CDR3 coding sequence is TGTGCCAGCAGCCTCGGACGGGCAGACTATGGCTACACCTTC. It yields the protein CASSLGRADYGYTF.

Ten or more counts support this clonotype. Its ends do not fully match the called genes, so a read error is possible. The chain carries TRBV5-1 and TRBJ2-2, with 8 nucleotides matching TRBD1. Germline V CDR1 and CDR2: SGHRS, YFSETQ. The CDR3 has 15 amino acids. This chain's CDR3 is CASSRTGLNTGELFF. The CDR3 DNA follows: TGTGCCAGCAGCCGGACAGGGTTGAACACCGGGGAGCTGTTTTTT.